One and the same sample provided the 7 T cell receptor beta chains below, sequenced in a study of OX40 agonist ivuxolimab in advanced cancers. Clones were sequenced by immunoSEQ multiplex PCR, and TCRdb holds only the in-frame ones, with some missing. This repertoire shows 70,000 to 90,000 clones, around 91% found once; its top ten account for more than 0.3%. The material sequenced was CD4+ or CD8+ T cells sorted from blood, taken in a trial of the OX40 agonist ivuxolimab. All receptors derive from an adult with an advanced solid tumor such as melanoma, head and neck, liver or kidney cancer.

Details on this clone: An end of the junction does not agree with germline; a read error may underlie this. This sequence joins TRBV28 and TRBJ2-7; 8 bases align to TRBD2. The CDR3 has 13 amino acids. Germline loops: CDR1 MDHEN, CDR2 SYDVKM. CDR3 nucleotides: TGTGCCACACGTGCGGGAGGCTCCCACGAGCAGTACTTC. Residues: CATRAGGSHEQYF.

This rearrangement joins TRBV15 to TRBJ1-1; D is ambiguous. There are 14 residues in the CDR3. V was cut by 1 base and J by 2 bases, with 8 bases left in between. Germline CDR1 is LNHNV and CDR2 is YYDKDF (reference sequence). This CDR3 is CATSRGTENTEAFF. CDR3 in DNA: TGTGCCACCAGCAGAGGGACCGAAAACACTGAAGCTTTCTTT. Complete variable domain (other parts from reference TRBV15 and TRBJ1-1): DAMVIQNPRYQVTQFGKPVTLSCSQTLNHNVMYWYQQKSSQAPKLLFHYYDKDFNNEADTPDNFQSRRPNTSFCFLDIRSPGLGDTAMYLCATSRGTENTEAFFGQGTRLTVV.

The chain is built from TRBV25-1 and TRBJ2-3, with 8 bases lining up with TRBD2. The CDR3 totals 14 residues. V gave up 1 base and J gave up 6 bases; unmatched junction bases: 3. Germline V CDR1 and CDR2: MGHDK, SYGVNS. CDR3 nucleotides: TGTGCCAGCAGTGAATTCCGGGGGGGCGATACGCAGTATTTT. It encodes CASSEFRGGDTQYF. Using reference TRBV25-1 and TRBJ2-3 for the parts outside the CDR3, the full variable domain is EADIYQTPRYLVIGTGKKITLECSQTMGHDKMYWYQQDPGMELHLIHYSYGVNSTEKGDLSSESTVSRIRTEHFPLTLESARPSHTSQYLCASSEFRGGDTQYFGPGTRLTVL.

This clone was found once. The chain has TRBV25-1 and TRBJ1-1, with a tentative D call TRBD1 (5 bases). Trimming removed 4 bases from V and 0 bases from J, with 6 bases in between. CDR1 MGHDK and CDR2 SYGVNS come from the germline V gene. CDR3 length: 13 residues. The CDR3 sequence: CASSGDLNTEAFF. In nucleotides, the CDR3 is TGTGCCAGCAGTGGGGACCTGAACACTGAAGCTTTCTTT.

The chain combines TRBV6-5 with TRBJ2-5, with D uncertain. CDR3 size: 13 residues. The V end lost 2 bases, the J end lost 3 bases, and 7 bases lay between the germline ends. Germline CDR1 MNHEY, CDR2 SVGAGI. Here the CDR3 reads CASSYVLKETQYF. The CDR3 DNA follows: TGTGCCAGCAGTTACGTTCTGAAAGAGACCCAGTACTTC.

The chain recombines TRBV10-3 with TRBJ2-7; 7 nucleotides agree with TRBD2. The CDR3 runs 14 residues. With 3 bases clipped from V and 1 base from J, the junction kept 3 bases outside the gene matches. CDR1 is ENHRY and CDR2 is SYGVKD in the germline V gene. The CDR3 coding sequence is TGTGCCATCAGTGAAGGGAGGGGATCCTACGAGCAGTACTTC. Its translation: CAISEGRGSYEQYF.

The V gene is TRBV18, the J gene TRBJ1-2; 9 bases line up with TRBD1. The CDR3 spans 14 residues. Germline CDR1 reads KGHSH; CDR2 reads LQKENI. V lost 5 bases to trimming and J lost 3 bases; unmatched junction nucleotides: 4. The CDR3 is CASSTTGGDYGYTF. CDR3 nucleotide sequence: TGTGCCAGCTCAACAACAGGGGGCGACTATGGCTACACCTTC.